The present T cell receptor beta chain was sequenced within a study of shared clonotypes between healthy human individuals. Looking at the study overall: The donors, two women and a few men, were aged 18 to 49. Study-level findings and limits: Sampling included only blood; tissue repertoires likely differ.

Germline CDR1 is MDHEN and CDR2 is SYDVKM. Trimming removed 5 bases from V and 10 bases from J, with 23 bases in between. The CDR3 loop spans 15 amino acids. The assay was immunoSEQ multiplex PCR, and TCRdb's table has in-frame clones only and misses some. This sample has 1.6 million or so clones, with around 95% found just once. As regards this clone: As yet, its antigen is unknown.

V gene TRBV28 combines with J gene TRBJ1-1, with TRBD1 as a possible D gene (5 bases). The sequenced sample consisted of naive CD4+ T cells sorted from blood. Subset noted: CD45RA+ positively selected. The clonotype originates from a man aged 25-45 years in good health. As DNA, the CDR3 is TGTGCCAGCAGTGAACAAGGGGCCCTTTTAGGGTTAGCTTTCTTT. It encodes CASSEQGALLGLAFF.